These 23 T cell receptor beta chains were all obtained from the same sample, sequenced in a study of cytomegalovirus exposure and HLA in healthy donors. This PCR relied on a set of 60 Vbeta primers and 13 Jbeta primers. Assay used: immunoSEQ multiplex PCR; TCRdb lists only in-frame clones, some missing. The sample shows about 190,000 clones, roughly 70% of them seen only once. Sequenced sample: PBMCs. These receptors came from a young woman in good health and CMV-seronegative.

There are a few counts of this clone. This sequence joins TRBV5-6 and TRBJ2-3; 13 nucleotides agree with TRBD2. V shed 6 bases and J 8 bases; nucleotides not matched to a gene: 9. The CDR3 is 15 amino acids. Germline V gene data show CDR1 as SGHDT and CDR2 as YYEEEE. The CDR3 here is CASTPSTSGRFTQYF. DNA for the CDR3: TGTGCCAGCACCCCCTCGACTAGCGGGAGGTTTACGCAGTATTTT. The entire variable domain, with the rest obtained from reference TRBV5-6 and TRBJ2-3, is as follows: DAGVTQSPTHLIKTRGQQVTLRCSPKSGHDTVSWYQQALGQGPQFIFQYYEEEERQRGNFPDRFSGHQFPNYSSELNVNALLLGDSALYLCASTPSTSGRFTQYFGPGTRLTVL.

The J gene is TRBJ1-2, the V gene TRBV6-5; 7 positions match TRBD1. Looked up from germline, CDR1 is MNHEY and CDR2 is SVGAGI. Germline trimming cut 6 bases from V and 5 bases from J; bases unmatched to any gene: 6. CDR3 size: 13 residues. The CDR3 loop reads CASRKQGSYGYTF. Written as DNA, the CDR3 is TGTGCCAGCAGAAAACAGGGGTCATATGGCTACACCTTC.

The J gene is TRBJ1-4, the V gene TRBV2; 9 bases fit TRBD1. The CDR3 covers 18 residues. Trimming took 4 bases from V and 4 from J; bases not matched to a gene: 13. Germline CDR1 and CDR2: SNHLY and FYNNEI. For the CDR3, the DNA is TGTGCCAGCAGTGTCCCCGGGACAGGGCCCACTATTAATGAAAAACTGTTTTTT. Protein: CASSVPGTGPTINEKLFF.

The chain recombines TRBV13 with TRBJ2-7; 9 bases are a match to TRBD2. The CDR3 sequence is 17 residues long. Losses at the gene ends were 4 bases for V and 1 base for J; bases not matched to a gene: 11. Germline lookup yields CDR1 PRHDT and CDR2 FYEKMQ (reference sequence). The chain's CDR3 is CASSWIKAGGPSYEQYF. CDR3 sequence (DNA): TGTGCCAGCAGCTGGATTAAGGCGGGGGGGCCGTCCTACGAGCAGTACTTC.

This chain links TRBV19 with TRBJ1-1; D ambiguous. The V gene's germline CDR1 is LNHDA and CDR2 SQIVND (reference sequence). Trimming stripped 2 bases from V and 1 base from J, with 5 bases between. The CDR3 spans 13 residues. CDR3 sequence (DNA): TGTGCCAGTAGTATAAGGAGGAACACTGAAGCTTTCTTT. It is translated as CASSIRRNTEAFF.

This clone has more than one count but fewer than ten. The chain is built from TRBV4-1 and TRBJ2-3, with 8 bases matching TRBD2. Germline-derived CDR1 and CDR2 are MGHRA and YSYEKL. V gave up 0 bases and J gave up 1 base; unmatched junction bases: 9. This CDR3 contains 18 residues. CDR3 amino acids: CASSQEPLGRGGTDTQYF. The CDR3 DNA is TGCGCCAGCAGCCAAGAACCCCTGGGGCGGGGGGGCACAGATACGCAGTATTTT.

The chain carries TRBV5-1 and TRBJ2-5; TRBD2 agrees at 14 bases. The DNA end lines up better with TRBJ2-7; the J call may be wrong. This CDR3 has 15 amino acids. CDR1 is SGHRS and CDR2 is YFSETQ in the germline V gene. The DNA of the CDR3 is TGCGCCAGCAGCCCGACTAGCGGGGGGGTTTACGAGCAGTACTTC. This sequence encodes CASSPTSGGVYEQYF.

The CDR3 is CASSFFPTGVRNEQYF. The CDR3 nucleotides are TGTGCCAGCAGCTTTTTCCCCACAGGGGTCCGAAACGAGCAGTACTTC. The gene calls are TRBV7-8 and TRBJ2-7, with 7 nucleotides matching TRBD1. V lost 3 bases to trimming and J lost 5 bases; unmatched junction nucleotides: 13. This CDR3 has 16 residues. Germline V gives CDR1 SGHVS, CDR2 FQNEAQ.

The chain couples TRBV27 to TRBJ2-1; tentatively, D is TRBD2 (5 bases). Germline V gives CDR1 MNHEY, CDR2 SMNVEV (reference sequence). V lost 3 bases and J 6 bases, leaving 9 bases between the germline ends. The CDR3 sequence is 13 residues long. The CDR3 nucleotides are TGTGCCAGCAGTTTCAGCGGAGGCAATGAGCAGTTCTTC. Protein product: CASSFSGGNEQFF.

V and J are TRBV19 and TRBJ1-1; 9 positions agree with TRBD1. The CDR3 has 15 residues. Looked up from germline, CDR1 is LNHDA and CDR2 is SQIVND (reference sequence). With 4 bases clipped from V and 3 bases from J, the junction kept 6 bases outside the gene matches. In nucleotides, the CDR3 is TGTGCCAGTAGTAACGGACAGGGGAGGGACACTGAAGCTTTCTTT. Its protein product is CASSNGQGRDTEAFF.

The J gene is TRBJ2-2, the V gene TRBV7-9; D is possibly TRBD1 (6 bases). The CDR3 runs 16 residues. Germline V gene sequence: CDR1 SEHNR, CDR2 FQNEAQ (reference sequence). Trimming took off 4 bases at V and 7 bases at J, with 19 bases between the two ends. In DNA, the CDR3 is TGTGCCAGCAGCTCTTCAAACAGGGTGTCTGGCGGGGAGCTGTTTTTT. This translates into CASSSSNRVSGGELFF.

This rearrangement joins TRBV29-1 to TRBJ1-1, with 8 bases aligning to TRBD1. The V and J ends lost 6 bases and 1 base, in that order; junction bases with no gene match: 4. The CDR3 extends over 13 amino acids. Looked up from germline, CDR1 is SQVTM and CDR2 is ANQGSEA. In DNA, the CDR3 is TGCAGCGTGAAGGGACAGGCGAACACTGAAGCTTTCTTT. Amino acid sequence: CSVKGQANTEAFF.

The V gene is TRBV6-5, the J gene TRBJ2-5; 9 positions agree with TRBD1. The germline gives CDR1 MNHEY, CDR2 SVGAGI. The CDR3 length is 15 residues. The J segment lost 1 base and the V segment lost 5 bases, leaving 5 bases of the junction unmatched. The CDR3 region is CASSRPGQGQETQYF. The CDR3, as DNA: TGTGCCAGCAGTCGTCCGGGACAGGGCCAAGAGACCCAGTACTTC.

This clone has more than one count but fewer than ten. The chain combines TRBV18 with TRBJ1-2; D may be TRBD1 (6 bases). Looked up from germline, CDR1 is KGHSH and CDR2 is LQKENI. V was clipped by 3 bases and J by 7 bases, with 15 bases between them. This CDR3 is built from 14 residues. The CDR3 DNA is TGTGCCAGCTCACCTGAACAGGGTCGGGTTGGCTACACCTTC. It codes for CASSPEQGRVGYTF.

The chain joins TRBV27 to TRBJ1-2; D is undetermined. The CDR3 sequence is 13 residues long. V was pared by 3 bases and J by 2 bases, with 7 bases between. In germline, CDR1 is MNHEY, CDR2 SMNVEV (reference sequence). CDR3 sequence reads: CASSFTENYGYTF. The CDR3 region has the DNA TGTGCCAGCAGTTTTACAGAAAACTATGGCTACACCTTC.

This chain uses TRBV6-6 with TRBJ1-3; 8 positions agree with TRBD1. Germline loops: CDR1 MNHNY, CDR2 SVGAGI (reference sequence). Trimming removed 4 bases from V and 4 bases from J; junction bases left unmatched: 6. The CDR3 is 15 amino acids. CDR3 in DNA: TGTGCCAGCAGTTTCGACAGGGGCAAAGGAAACACCATATATTTT. This sequence encodes CASSFDRGKGNTIYF.

This chain links TRBV27 with TRBJ1-2; 9 bases map to TRBD1. The J segment lost 7 bases and the V segment lost 5 bases, leaving 5 bases of the junction unmatched. The germline V gene has CDR1 MNHEY and CDR2 SMNVEV (reference sequence). The CDR3 spans 13 residues. CDR3 protein: CASSVQGAGGYTF. CDR3 nucleotide sequence: TGTGCCAGCAGTGTACAGGGGGCAGGTGGCTACACCTTC.

This clone occurred a few times. The DNA for the CDR3 is TGTGCCAGCAGCTTCAGGGGAAACAACCAAGAGACCCAGTACTTC. Protein product: CASSFRGNNQETQYF. V usage is TRBV5-5 and J usage is TRBJ2-5; possible D gene TRBD1, 6 bases. V was shortened by 2 bases and J by 0 bases, with 11 bases between the two germline ends. The CDR3 length is 15 residues. Germline-derived CDR1 and CDR2 are SGHKS and YYEKEE (reference sequence).

This clone has a handful of counts. The CDR3 sequence: CATHLSGGSYNEQFF. The CDR3 DNA reads as TGTGCCACACACCTGAGCGGAGGCTCCTACAATGAGCAGTTCTTC. The chain joins TRBV6-1 to TRBJ2-1, with D possibly being TRBD2 (5 bases). From germline, CDR1 is MNHNS and CDR2 SASEGT. The CDR3 runs to 15 residues. V lost 10 bases and J lost 0, with 16 bases in between.

The chain employs TRBV6-6 and TRBJ1-3, with no clear D. V lost 2 bases, J lost 1 base, and 9 bases lay in between. From germline, CDR1 is MNHNY and CDR2 SVGAGI (reference sequence). This CDR3 is 15 amino acids long. DNA for the CDR3: TGTGCCAGCAGTTACGTGGCCTCATCTGGAAACACCATATATTTT. Translating it yields CASSYVASSGNTIYF.

This clone was picked up a small number of times. The V gene is TRBV15, the J gene TRBJ2-3; D not certain. The CDR3 contains 12 residues. Looked up from germline, CDR1 is LNHNV and CDR2 is YYDKDF (reference sequence). Trimming cost V 4 bases and J 9 bases, with 11 bases left between them. The CDR3 sequence is CATSKSRRTQYF. As DNA, the CDR3 is TGTGCCACCAGCAAGTCAAGGCGGACGCAGTATTTT.

This clone was picked up a small number of times. This sequence joins TRBV19 and TRBJ2-1; 8 bases are shared with TRBD2. Germline CDR1 is LNHDA and CDR2 is SQIVND (reference sequence). With 2 bases clipped from V and 2 bases from J, the junction kept 2 bases outside the gene matches. The CDR3 runs 15 residues. The CDR3 region is CASSITSGPYNEQFF. In DNA, the CDR3 is TGTGCCAGTAGTATAACTAGCGGACCCTACAATGAGCAGTTCTTC.

This clone was seen only once. V and J are TRBV7-8 and TRBJ1-1, with D maybe TRBD1 (6 bases). From germline, CDR1 is SGHVS and CDR2 FQNEAQ. The CDR3 runs 15 residues. V lost 3 bases to trimming and J lost 0 bases, with 11 bases between them. The CDR3 nucleotides are TGTGCCAGCAGCTTGGAAGGACAGTTGAACACTGAAGCTTTCTTT. This gives the protein CASSLEGQLNTEAFF.